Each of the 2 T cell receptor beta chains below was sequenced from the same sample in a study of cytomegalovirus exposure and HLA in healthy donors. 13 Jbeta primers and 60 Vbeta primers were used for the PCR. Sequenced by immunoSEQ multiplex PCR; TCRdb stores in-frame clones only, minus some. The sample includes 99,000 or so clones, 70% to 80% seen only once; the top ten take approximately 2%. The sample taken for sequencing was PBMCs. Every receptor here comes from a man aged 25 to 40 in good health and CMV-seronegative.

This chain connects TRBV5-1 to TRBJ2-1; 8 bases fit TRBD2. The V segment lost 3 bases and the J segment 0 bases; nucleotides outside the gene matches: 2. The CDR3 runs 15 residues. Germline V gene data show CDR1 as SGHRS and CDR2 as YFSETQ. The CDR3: CASSSSGSSYNEQFF. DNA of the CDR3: TGCGCCAGCAGCTCCAGCGGGAGCTCCTACAATGAGCAGTTCTTC.

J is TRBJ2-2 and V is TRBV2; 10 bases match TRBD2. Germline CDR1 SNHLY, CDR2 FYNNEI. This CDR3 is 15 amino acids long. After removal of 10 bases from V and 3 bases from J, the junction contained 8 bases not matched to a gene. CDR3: CAIAGTSVYTGELFF. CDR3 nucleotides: TGTGCCATTGCCGGGACTAGCGTCTACACCGGGGAGCTGTTTTTT.